This TCR beta chain stems from a study of blood T cell repertoires in COVID-19. The CDR3 spans 15 residues. Trimming took off 5 bases at V and 4 bases at J, with 14 bases between the two ends. From germline, CDR1 is LGHDT and CDR2 YNNKEL (reference sequence). In the authors' methods: Estimated nucleated cell counts came from reference gene primer amplification. Some clones are missing from TCRdb's copy, which holds only in-frame ones; the method was immunoSEQ multiplex PCR. V, J and clone size were drawn from that table, and D and trimming were deduced from the DNA. The sample holds around 80,000 clones, about three quarters seen once.

Material for sequencing was peripheral blood. The chain has TRBV3-1 (or the pseudogene TRBV3-2) and TRBJ1-4; the D gene is possibly TRBD1 (6 bases). The receptor comes from a man aged 50-59 years with active or convalescent COVID-19. The CDR3, as DNA: TGTGCCAGCAGCTACTTGGGGGCCGGTAATGAAAAACTGTTTTTT. Its translation: CASSYLGAGNEKLFF.